This T cell receptor beta chain was recovered during a study of cytomegalovirus exposure and HLA in healthy donors. The CDR3 is 17 residues long. Germline loops: CDR1 SQVTM, CDR2 ANQGSEA. The ends lost 1 base at V and 1 base at J; junction bases unmatched: 6. Primers: 60 Vbeta forward and 13 Jbeta reverse. The protocol was immunoSEQ multiplex PCR, while the TCRdb copy is restricted to in-frame clones and leaves out a portion. The repertoire holds 150,000 to 200,000 clones, about 80% seen once, with roughly 1.1% in the top ten. The sequenced sample was PBMCs. The sequence was collected from a woman between 40 and 50 years old in good health and CMV-seronegative. The chain employs TRBV29-1 and TRBJ2-2; 10 bases agree with TRBD2. CDR3 in amino acids: CSVEGFWTSGNTGELFF. In nucleotides, the CDR3 is TGCAGCGTTGAAGGGTTCTGGACTAGCGGGAACACCGGGGAGCTGTTTTTT.